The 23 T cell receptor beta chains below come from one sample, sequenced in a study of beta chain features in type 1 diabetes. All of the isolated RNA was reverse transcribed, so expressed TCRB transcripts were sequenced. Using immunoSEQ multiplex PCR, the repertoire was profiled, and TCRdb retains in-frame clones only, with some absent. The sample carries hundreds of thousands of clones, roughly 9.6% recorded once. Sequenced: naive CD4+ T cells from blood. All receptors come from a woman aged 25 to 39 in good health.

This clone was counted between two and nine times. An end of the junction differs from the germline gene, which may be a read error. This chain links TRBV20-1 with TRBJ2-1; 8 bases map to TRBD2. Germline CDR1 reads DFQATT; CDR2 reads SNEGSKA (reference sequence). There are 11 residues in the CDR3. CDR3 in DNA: TGCAGTGCTAGAGATATGCGGGAGGTGATCTTC. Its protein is CSARDMREVIF.

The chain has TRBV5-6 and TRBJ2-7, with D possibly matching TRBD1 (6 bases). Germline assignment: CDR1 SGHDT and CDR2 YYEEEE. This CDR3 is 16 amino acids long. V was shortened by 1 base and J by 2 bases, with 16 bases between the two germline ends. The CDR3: CASSLLGASGTYEQYF. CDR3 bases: TGTGCCAGCAGCTTGCTGGGGGCGTCAGGTACCTACGAGCAGTACTTC.

The CDR3 region is CASSLRLGRNTDTQYF. CDR3 in DNA: TGTGCCAGCAGCTTAAGGCTGGGCAGAAACACAGATACGCAGTATTTT. This chain joins TRBV7-2 and TRBJ2-3; D not certain. CDR1 is SGHTA and CDR2 is FQGNSA in the germline V gene. The CDR3 covers 16 residues. V lost 2 bases and J 2 bases, leaving 14 bases between the germline ends.

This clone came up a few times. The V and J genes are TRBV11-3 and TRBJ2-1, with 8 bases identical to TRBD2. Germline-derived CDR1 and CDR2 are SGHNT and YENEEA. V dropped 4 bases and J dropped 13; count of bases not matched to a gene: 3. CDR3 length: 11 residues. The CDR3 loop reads CASSSGGAQFF. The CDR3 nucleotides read TGTGCCAGCAGCTCGGGGGGGGCCCAGTTCTTC.

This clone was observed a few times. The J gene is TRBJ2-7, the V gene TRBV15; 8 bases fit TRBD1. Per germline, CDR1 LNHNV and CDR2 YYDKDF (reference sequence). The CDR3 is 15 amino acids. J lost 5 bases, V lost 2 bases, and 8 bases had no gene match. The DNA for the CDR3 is TGTGCCACCAGCAGACTCCGGACAGGGACAAACGAGCAGTACTTC. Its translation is CATSRLRTGTNEQYF. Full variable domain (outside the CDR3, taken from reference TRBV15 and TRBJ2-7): DAMVIQNPRYQVTQFGKPVTLSCSQTLNHNVMYWYQQKSSQAPKLLFHYYDKDFNNEADTPDNFQSRRPNTSFCFLDIRSPGLGDTAMYLCATSRLRTGTNEQYFGPGTRLTVT.

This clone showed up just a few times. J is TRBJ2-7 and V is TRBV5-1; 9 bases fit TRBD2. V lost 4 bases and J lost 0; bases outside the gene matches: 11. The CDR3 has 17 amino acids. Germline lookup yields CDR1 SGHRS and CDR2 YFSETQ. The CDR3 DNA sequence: TGCGCCAGCAGCCCCCTCCCGACTAGCGGTTTCTCCTACGAGCAGTACTTC. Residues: CASSPLPTSGFSYEQYF.

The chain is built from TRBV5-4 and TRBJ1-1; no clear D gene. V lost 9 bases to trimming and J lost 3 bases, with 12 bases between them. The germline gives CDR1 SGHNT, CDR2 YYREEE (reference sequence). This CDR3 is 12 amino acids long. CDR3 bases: TGTGCCACCCATTTTAGTGACACTGAAGCTTTCTTT. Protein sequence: CATHFSDTEAFF.

CDR3 bases: TGTGCCTGGAGTGTACGGGATACTGATACGCAGTATTTT. Translating gives CAWSVRDTDTQYF. The chain joins TRBV30 to TRBJ2-3, with D possibly TRBD2 on 5 matching bases. Germline CDR1 is GTSNPN and CDR2 is SVGIG (reference sequence). Trimming took off 0 bases at V and 6 bases at J, with 10 bases between the two ends. The CDR3 runs 13 residues.

The CDR3 region has the DNA TGTGCCTGGAGTGTATTTGAGGGTTACACAGATACGCAGTATTTT. It encodes CAWSVFEGYTDTQYF. The chain combines TRBV30 with TRBJ2-3; possible D gene TRBD2, 5 bases. The CDR3 sequence is 15 residues long. Trimming left V 0 bases short and J 2 bases short, with 12 bases between. CDR1 is GTSNPN, CDR2 SVGIG, per germline (reference sequence). Full variable domain (rest looked up from reference TRBV30 and TRBJ2-3): SQTIHQWPATLVQPVGSPLSLECTVEGTSNPNLYWYRQAAGRGLQLLFYSVGIGQISSEVPQNLSASRPQDRQFILSSKKLLLSDSGFYLCAWSVFEGYTDTQYFGPGTRLTVL.

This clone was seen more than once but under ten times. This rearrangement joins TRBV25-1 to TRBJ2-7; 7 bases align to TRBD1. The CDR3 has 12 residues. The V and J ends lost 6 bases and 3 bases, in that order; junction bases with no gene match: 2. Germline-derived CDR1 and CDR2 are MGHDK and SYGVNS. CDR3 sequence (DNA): TGTGCCAGCAGCCGACAGGGCTACGAGCAGTACTTC. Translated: CASSRQGYEQYF.

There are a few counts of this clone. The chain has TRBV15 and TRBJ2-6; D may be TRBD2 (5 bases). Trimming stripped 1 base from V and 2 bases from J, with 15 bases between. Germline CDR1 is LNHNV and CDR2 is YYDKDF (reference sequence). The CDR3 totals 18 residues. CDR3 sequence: CATSRGGTRTTGANVLTF. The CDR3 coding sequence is TGTGCCACCAGCAGAGGCGGAACTAGGACCACTGGGGCCAACGTCCTGACTTTC. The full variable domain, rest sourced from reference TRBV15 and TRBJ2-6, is DAMVIQNPRYQVTQFGKPVTLSCSQTLNHNVMYWYQQKSSQAPKLLFHYYDKDFNNEADTPDNFQSRRPNTSFCFLDIRSPGLGDTAMYLCATSRGGTRTTGANVLTFGAGSRLTVL.

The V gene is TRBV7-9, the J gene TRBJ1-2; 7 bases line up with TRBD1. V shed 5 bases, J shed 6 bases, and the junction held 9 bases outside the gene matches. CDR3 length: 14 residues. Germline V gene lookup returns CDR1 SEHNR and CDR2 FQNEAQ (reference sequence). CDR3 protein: CASSPGGTKHGYTF. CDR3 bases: TGTGCCAGCAGCCCAGGGGGAACTAAGCATGGCTACACCTTC.

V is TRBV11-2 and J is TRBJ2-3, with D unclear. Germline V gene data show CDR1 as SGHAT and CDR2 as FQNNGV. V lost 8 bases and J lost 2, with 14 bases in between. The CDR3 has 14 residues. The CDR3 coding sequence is TGTGCCAGCGGTTCGAGGCTAAACACAGATACGCAGTATTTT. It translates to CASGSRLNTDTQYF.

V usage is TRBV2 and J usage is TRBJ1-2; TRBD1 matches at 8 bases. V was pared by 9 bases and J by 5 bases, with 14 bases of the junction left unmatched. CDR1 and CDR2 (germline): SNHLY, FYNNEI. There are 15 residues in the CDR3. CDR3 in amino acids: CASQDRVGILYGYTF. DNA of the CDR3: TGTGCCAGTCAGGACAGGGTCGGCATACTATATGGCTACACCTTC.

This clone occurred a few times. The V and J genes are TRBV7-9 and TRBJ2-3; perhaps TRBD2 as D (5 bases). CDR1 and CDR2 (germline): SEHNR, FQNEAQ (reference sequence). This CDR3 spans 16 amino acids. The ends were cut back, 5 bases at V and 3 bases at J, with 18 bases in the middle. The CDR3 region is CASSPPVRRRTDTQYF. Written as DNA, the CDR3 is TGTGCCAGCAGCCCACCCGTTCGGAGGCGTACAGATACGCAGTATTTT.

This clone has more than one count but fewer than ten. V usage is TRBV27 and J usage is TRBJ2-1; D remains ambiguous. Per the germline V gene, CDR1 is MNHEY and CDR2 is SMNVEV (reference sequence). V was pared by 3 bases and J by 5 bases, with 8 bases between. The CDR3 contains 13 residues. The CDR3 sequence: CASSLRRHNEQFF. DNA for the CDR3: TGTGCCAGCAGTTTGCGCAGGCACAATGAGCAGTTCTTC.

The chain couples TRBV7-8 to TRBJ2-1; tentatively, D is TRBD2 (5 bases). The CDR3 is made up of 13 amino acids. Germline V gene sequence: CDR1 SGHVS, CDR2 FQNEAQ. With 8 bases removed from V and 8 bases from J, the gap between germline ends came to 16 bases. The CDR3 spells CASGRAAGYEQFF. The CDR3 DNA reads TGTGCCAGCGGTCGGGCCGCGGGTTATGAGCAGTTCTTC. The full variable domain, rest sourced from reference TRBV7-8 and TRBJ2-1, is GAGVSQSPRYKVAKRGQDVALRCDPISGHVSLFWYQQALGQGPEFLTYFQNEAQLDKSGLPSDRFFAERPEGSVSTLKIQRTQQEDSAVYLCASGRAAGYEQFFGPGTRLTVL.

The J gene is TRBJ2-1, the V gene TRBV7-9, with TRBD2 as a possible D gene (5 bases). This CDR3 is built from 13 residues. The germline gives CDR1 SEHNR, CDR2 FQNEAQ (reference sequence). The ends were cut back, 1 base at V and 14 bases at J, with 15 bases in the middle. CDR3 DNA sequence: TGTGCCAGCAGCTTAGAACTAGACCCGGAGGAGTTCTTC. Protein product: CASSLELDPEEFF.

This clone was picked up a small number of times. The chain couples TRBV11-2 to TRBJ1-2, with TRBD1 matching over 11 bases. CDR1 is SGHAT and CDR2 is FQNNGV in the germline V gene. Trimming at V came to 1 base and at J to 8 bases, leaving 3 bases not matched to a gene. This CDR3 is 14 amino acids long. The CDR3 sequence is CASSLVDRGHGYTF. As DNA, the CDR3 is TGTGCCAGCAGCTTAGTGGACAGGGGGCACGGCTACACCTTC.

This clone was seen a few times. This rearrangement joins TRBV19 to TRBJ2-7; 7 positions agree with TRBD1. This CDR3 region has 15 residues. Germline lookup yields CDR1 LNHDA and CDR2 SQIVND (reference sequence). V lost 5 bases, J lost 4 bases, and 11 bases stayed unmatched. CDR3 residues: CASSRSRDSLYEQYF. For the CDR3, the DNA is TGTGCCAGTAGTCGAAGCCGGGACAGCCTTTACGAGCAGTACTTC.

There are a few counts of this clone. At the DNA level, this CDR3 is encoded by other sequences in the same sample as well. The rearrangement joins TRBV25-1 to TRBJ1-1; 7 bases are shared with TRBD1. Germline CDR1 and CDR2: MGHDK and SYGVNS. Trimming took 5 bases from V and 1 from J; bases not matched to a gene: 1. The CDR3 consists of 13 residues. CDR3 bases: TGTGCCAGCAGTAGGACAGGGAACACTGAAGCTTTCTTT. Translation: CASSRTGNTEAFF.

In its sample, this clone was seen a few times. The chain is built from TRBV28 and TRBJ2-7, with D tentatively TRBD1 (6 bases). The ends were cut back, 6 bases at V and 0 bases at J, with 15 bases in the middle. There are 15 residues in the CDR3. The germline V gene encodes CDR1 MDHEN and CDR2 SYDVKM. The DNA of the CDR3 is TGTGCCAGCAGCCATGCCGGGACATACTCCTACGAGCAGTACTTC. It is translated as CASSHAGTYSYEQYF.

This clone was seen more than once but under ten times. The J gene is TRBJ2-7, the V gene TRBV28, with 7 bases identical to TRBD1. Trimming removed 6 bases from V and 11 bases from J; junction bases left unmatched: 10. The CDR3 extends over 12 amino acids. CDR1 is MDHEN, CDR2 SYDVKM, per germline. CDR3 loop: CASSTSTGEKYF. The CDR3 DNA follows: TGTGCCAGCAGCACCTCCACAGGGGAGAAGTACTTC.